This T cell receptor beta chain came from a study of T cell repertoires in cytomegalovirus infection. As regards this clonotype: What it binds is not known.

In TCRdb, the reads were re-called with MiXCR into one record per CDR3 protein. The sample lists approximately 600,000 distinct CDR3 sequences, approximately 40% occurring once. The clonotype comes from a human donor in good health (CMV status not recorded). Some clones in this sample may be carry-over from other donors' samples. Sequencing used cultured PBMCs, obtained from culture after CMV antigen stimulation.

The CDR3 DNA reads TGTGCCAGCAGCTCCCTAAGGGGACTAGACTACGAGCAGTACTTC. This translates into CASSSLRGLDYEQYF. The V gene is TRBV7-8, the J gene TRBJ2-7; 8 bases line up with TRBD2. Per the germline V gene, CDR1 is SGHVS and CDR2 is FQNEAQ. The CDR3 consists of 15 residues. V dropped 4 bases and J dropped 3; count of bases not matched to a gene: 8.